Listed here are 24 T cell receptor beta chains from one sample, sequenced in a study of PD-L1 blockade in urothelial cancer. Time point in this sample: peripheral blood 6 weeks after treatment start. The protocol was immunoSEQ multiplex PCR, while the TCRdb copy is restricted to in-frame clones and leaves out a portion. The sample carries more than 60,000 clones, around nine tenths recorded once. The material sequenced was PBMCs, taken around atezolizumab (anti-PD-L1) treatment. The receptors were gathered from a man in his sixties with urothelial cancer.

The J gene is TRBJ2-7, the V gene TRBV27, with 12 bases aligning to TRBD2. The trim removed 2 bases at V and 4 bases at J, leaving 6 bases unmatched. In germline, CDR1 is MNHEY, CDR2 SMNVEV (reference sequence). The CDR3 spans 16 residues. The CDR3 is CASSLLTSGRRYEQYF. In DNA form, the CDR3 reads TGTGCCAGCAGTTTACTTACTAGCGGGAGGAGATACGAGCAGTACTTC.

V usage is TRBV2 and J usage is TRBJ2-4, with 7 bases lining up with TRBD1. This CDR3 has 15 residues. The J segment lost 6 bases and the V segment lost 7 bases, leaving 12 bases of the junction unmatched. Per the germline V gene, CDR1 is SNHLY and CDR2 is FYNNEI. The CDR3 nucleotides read TGTGCCAGCATCCTCGACATAGGGGGCGGAAACATTCAGTACTTC. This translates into CASILDIGGGNIQYF. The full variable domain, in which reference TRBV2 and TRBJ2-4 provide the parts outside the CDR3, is EPEVTQTPSHQVTQMGQEVILRCVPISNHLYFYWYRQILGQKVEFLVSFYNNEISEKSEIFDDQFSVERPDGSNFTLKIRSTKLEDSAMYFCASILDIGGGNIQYFGAGTRLSVL.

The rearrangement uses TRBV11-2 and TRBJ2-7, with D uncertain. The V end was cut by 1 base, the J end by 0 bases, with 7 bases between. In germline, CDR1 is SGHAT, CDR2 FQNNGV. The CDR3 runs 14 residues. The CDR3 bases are TGTGCCAGCAGCTTAGTGATAGCCTCCTACGAGCAGTACTTC. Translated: CASSLVIASYEQYF.

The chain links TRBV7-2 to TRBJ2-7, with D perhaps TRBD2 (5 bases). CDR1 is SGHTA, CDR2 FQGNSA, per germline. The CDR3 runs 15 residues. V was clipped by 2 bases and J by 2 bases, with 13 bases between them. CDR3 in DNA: TGTGCCAGCAGCTTATCAGCGGTCTCCACCTACGAGCAGTACTTC. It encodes CASSLSAVSTYEQYF.

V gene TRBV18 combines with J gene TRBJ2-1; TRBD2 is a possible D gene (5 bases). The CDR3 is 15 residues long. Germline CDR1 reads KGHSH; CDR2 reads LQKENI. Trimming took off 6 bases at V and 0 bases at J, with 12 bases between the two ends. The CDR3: CASSSASGSYNEQFF. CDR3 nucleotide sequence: TGTGCCAGCTCCTCGGCGAGCGGCTCCTACAATGAGCAGTTCTTC. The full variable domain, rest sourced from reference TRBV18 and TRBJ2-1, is NAGVMQNPRHLVRRRGQEARLRCSPMKGHSHVYWYRQLPEEGLKFMVYLQKENIIDESGMPKERFSAEFPKEGPSILRIQQVVRGDSAAYFCASSSASGSYNEQFFGPGTRLTVL.

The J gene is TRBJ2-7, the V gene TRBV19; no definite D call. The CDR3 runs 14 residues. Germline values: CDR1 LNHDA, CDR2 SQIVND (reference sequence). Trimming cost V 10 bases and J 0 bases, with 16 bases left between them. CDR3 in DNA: TGTGCCACCCTGCCGCATGTGAGCTCCTACGAGCAGTACTTC. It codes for CATLPHVSSYEQYF.

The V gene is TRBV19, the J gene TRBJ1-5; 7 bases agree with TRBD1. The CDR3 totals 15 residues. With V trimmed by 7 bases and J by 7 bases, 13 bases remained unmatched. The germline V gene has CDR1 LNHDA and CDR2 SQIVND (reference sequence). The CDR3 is CASMGVAGGNQPQHF. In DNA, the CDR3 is TGTGCCAGTATGGGGGTGGCAGGGGGTAACCAGCCCCAGCATTTT.

CDR3: CSVARTGGQETQYF. In DNA form, the CDR3 reads TGCAGCGTAGCAAGGACAGGGGGCCAGGAGACCCAGTACTTC. This sequence joins TRBV29-1 and TRBJ2-5; 11 bases align to TRBD1. Looked up from germline, CDR1 is SQVTM and CDR2 is ANQGSEA. The CDR3 covers 14 residues. With V trimmed by 6 bases and J by 5 bases, 8 bases remained unmatched.

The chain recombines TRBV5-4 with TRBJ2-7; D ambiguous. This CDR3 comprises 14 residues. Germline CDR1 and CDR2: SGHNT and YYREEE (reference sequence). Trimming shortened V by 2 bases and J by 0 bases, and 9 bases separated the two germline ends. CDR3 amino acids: CASSFRDNSYEQYF. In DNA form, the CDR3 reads TGTGCCAGCAGCTTCCGAGACAACTCCTACGAGCAGTACTTC.

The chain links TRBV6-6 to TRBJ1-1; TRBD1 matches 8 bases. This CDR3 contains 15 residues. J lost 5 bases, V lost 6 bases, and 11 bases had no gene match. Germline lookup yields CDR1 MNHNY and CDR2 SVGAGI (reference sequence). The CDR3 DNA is TGTGCCAGCAGATATCCCGGGACAGGCCTTACTGAAGCTTTCTTT. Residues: CASRYPGTGLTEAFF.

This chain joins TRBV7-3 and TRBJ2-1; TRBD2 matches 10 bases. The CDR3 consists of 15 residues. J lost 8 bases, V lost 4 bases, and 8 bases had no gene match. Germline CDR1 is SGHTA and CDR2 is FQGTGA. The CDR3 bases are TGTGCCAGCAGCTCCGGTCTAGCGGGAGTAGATGAGCAGTTCTTC. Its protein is CASSSGLAGVDEQFF. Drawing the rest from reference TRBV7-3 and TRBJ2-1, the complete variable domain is GAGVSQTPSNKVTEKGKYVELRCDPISGHTALYWYRQSLGQGPEFLIYFQGTGAADDSGLPNDRFFAVRPEGSVSTLKIQRTERGDSAVYLCASSSGLAGVDEQFFGPGTRLTVL.

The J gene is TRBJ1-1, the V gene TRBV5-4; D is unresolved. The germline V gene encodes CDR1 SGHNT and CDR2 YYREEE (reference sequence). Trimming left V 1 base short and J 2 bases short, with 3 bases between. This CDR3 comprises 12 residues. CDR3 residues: CASSLLNTEAFF. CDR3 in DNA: TGTGCCAGCAGCTTGCTAAACACTGAAGCTTTCTTT.

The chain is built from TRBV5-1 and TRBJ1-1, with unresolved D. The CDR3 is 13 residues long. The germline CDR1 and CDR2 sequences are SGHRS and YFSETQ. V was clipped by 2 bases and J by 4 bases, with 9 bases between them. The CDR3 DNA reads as TGCGCCAGCAGCTTTGAGGTAGGCACTGAAGCTTTCTTT. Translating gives CASSFEVGTEAFF.

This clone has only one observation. CDR3 region: CASSYSRGGAHYEQYF. CDR3 nucleotide sequence: TGTGCCAGCAGTTACTCGAGGGGGGGGGCCCACTACGAGCAGTACTTC. V gene TRBV6-5 combines with J gene TRBJ2-7, with a possible D match to TRBD2 (7 bases). Deletions cut 0 bases from V and 3 bases from J, with 15 bases between. Germline V gene sequence: CDR1 MNHEY, CDR2 SVGAGI. The CDR3 is made up of 16 amino acids.

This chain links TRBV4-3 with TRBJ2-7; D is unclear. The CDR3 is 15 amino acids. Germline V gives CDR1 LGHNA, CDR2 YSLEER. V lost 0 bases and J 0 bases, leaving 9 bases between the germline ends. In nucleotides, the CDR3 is TGCGCCAGCAGCCAAGAGTCCAGGCTCTCCTACGAGCAGTACTTC. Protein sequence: CASSQESRLSYEQYF.

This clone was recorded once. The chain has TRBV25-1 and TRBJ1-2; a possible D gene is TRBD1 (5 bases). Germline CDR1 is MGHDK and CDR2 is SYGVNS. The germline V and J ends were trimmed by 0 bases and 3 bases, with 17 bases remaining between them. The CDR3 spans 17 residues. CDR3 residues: CASSEYNRGKVDYGYTF. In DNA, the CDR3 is TGTGCCAGCAGTGAATATAATAGGGGAAAGGTCGACTATGGCTACACCTTC.

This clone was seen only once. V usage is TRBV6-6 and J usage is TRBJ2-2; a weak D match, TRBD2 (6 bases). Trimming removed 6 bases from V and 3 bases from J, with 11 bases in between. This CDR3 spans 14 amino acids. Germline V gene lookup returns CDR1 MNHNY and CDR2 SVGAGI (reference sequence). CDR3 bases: TGTGCCAGCAGCCCCGGAGGGTACACCGGGGAGCTGTTTTTT. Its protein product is CASSPGGYTGELFF.

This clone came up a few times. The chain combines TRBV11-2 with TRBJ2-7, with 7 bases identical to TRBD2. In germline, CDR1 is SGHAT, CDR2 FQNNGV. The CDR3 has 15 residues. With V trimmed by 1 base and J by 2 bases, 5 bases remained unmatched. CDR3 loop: CASSLVSGAPYEQYF. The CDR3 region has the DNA TGTGCCAGCAGCTTAGTAAGCGGGGCTCCCTACGAGCAGTACTTC.

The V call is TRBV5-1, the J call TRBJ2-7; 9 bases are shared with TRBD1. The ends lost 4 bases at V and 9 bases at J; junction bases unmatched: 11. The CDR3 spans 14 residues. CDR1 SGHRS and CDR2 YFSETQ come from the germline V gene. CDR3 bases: TGCGCCAGCAGCACCGGGACAGGGAGTAATGCGCAGTACTTC. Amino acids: CASSTGTGSNAQYF.

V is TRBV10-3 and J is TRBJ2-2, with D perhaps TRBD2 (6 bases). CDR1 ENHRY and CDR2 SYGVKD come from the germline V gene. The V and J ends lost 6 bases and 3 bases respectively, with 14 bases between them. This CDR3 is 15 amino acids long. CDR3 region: CAIRETRSDTGELFF. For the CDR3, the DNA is TGTGCCATCAGGGAGACTAGATCGGACACCGGGGAGCTGTTTTTT.

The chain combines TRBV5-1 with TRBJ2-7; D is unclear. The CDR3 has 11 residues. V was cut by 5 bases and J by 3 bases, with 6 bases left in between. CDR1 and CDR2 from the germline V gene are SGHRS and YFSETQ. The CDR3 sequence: CASSGGYEQYF. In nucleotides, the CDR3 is TGCGCCAGCAGTGGCGGCTACGAGCAGTACTTC. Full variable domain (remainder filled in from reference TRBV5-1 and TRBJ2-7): KAGVTQTPRYLIKTRGQQVTLSCSPISGHRSVSWYQQTPGQGLQFLFEYFSETQRNKGNFPGRFSGRQFSNSRSEMNVSTLELGDSALYLCASSGGYEQYFGPGTRLTVT.

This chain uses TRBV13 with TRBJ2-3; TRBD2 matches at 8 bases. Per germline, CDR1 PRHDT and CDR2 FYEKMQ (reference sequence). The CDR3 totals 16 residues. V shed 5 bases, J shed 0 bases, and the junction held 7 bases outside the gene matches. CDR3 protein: CASSPGTRVSTDTQYF. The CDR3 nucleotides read TGTGCCAGCAGCCCCGGGACTAGGGTTAGCACAGATACGCAGTATTTT. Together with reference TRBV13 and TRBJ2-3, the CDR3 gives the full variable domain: AAGVIQSPRHLIKEKRETATLKCYPIPRHDTVYWYQQGPGQDPQFLISFYEKMQSDKGSIPDRFSAQQFSDYHSELNMSSLELGDSALYFCASSPGTRVSTDTQYFGPGTRLTVL.

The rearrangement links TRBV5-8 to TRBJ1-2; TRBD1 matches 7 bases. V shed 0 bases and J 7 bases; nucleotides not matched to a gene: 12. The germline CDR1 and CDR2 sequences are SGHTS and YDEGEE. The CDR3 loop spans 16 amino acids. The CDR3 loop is CASSLAFGTESGGYTF. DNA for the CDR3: TGTGCCAGCAGCTTGGCCTTTGGGACAGAGTCGGGTGGCTACACCTTC.

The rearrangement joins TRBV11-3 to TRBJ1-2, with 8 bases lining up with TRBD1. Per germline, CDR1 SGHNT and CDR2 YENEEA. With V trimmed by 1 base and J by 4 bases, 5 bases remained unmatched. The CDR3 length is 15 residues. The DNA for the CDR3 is TGTGCCAGCAGCTTAGGTTGGGGACAGGCCTATGGCTACACCTTC. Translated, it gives CASSLGWGQAYGYTF.